Each of the 28 T cell receptor beta chains below was sequenced from the same sample in a study of CD8+ T cells in alopecia areata. Peripheral blood and lesional scalp punch biopsies came from alopecia areata patients. Extraction and reverse transcription of RNA yielded cDNA as the sequencing template. Sequenced by immunoSEQ multiplex PCR; TCRdb stores in-frame clones only, minus some. The sample includes about 7,900 clones, 45% to 70% of them seen just once. Here the sequenced sample was skin, taken at week 0. The source of these receptors is a human donor with alopecia areata.

In DNA, the CDR3 is TGCGCCAGCAGCTCCTTAAGGGGGCCGGGACAGGGTAATGAAAAACTGTTTTTT. Translation: CASSSLRGPGQGNEKLFF. The rearrangement joins TRBV4-3 to TRBJ1-4; 9 bases align to TRBD1. J lost 4 bases, V lost 5 bases, and 14 bases had no gene match. Germline V gene sequence: CDR1 LGHNA, CDR2 YSLEER. This CDR3 has 18 amino acids.

This clone is large by share. The V call is TRBV11-2, the J call TRBJ1-1; D gene uncertain. The V gene lost 3 bases and the J gene lost 4 bases, with 6 bases spanning the gap. The CDR3 is 12 residues long. Germline loops: CDR1 SGHAT, CDR2 FQNNGV. CDR3 in amino acids: CASSFGTTEAFF. CDR3 nucleotides: TGTGCCAGCAGCTTCGGAACCACTGAAGCTTTCTTT. Supplemented by reference TRBV11-2 and TRBJ1-1, the full variable domain reads EAGVAQSPRYKIIEKRQSVAFWCNPISGHATLYWYQQILGQGPKLLIQFQNNGVVDDSQLPKDRFSAERLKGVDSTLKIQPAKLEDSAVYLCASSFGTTEAFFGQGTRLTVV.

This clone was found a few times. The chain carries TRBV6-1 and TRBJ2-1, with D possibly TRBD2 on 5 matching bases. CDR1 and CDR2 (germline): MNHNS, SASEGT. There are 14 residues in the CDR3. The V end lost 5 bases, the J end lost 7 bases, and 15 bases lay between the germline ends. The CDR3 DNA reads as TGTGCCAGCAGTTCCCCCCTAACGGGGAATGAGCAGTTCTTC. Translation gives CASSSPLTGNEQFF.

This clone was observed a handful of times. The junction does not match germline at one end; this may be a read error. The chain uses TRBV5-6 and TRBJ2-7, with 12 bases fitting TRBD2. The CDR3 extends over 14 amino acids. Germline V gives CDR1 SGHDT, CDR2 YYEEEE. This CDR3 is CASSQGTSGYEQYF. In DNA form, the CDR3 reads TGCGCCAGCAGCCAGGGGACTAGCGGGTACGAGCAGTACTTC.

CDR3 amino acids: CASSPLGLAGVGNEQYF. CDR3 DNA sequence: TGTGCCAGCAGCCCGTTGGGACTAGCGGGAGTAGGGAACGAGCAGTACTTC. The rearrangement joins TRBV4-2 to TRBJ2-7, with 14 bases fitting TRBD2. This CDR3 region has 17 residues. The V gene's germline CDR1 is LGHNA and CDR2 YNFKEQ. Trimming at V came to 4 bases and at J to 5 bases, leaving 10 bases not matched to a gene.

The chain couples TRBV7-9 to TRBJ1-4, with D hard to call. Germline V gives CDR1 SEHNR, CDR2 FQNEAQ (reference sequence). The V end was cut by 4 bases, the J end by 2 bases, with 14 bases between. The CDR3 is made up of 16 amino acids. The CDR3 sequence is CASSSTETGTNEKLFF. The CDR3 bases are TGTGCCAGCAGCTCTACGGAGACGGGGACTAATGAAAAACTGTTTTTT.

The chain links TRBV6-6 to TRBJ2-1, with unresolved D. V gave up 4 bases and J gave up 7 bases, with 8 bases separating them. Germline-derived CDR1 and CDR2 are MNHNY and SVGAGI (reference sequence). The CDR3 runs to 12 residues. CDR3 residues: CASSSKLNEQFF. In nucleotides, the CDR3 is TGTGCCAGCAGTTCCAAGCTTAATGAGCAGTTCTTC.

This chain links TRBV9 with TRBJ2-1, with D hard to call. From germline, CDR1 is SGDLS and CDR2 YYNGEE. V was shortened by 3 bases and J by 6 bases, with 7 bases between the two germline ends. CDR3 length: 12 residues. The CDR3 loop is CASSGIGNEQFF. The DNA for the CDR3 is TGTGCCAGCAGCGGAATAGGCAATGAGCAGTTCTTC.

The chain couples TRBV7-3 to TRBJ2-7; D ambiguous. The CDR3 covers 13 residues. V shed 2 bases and J shed 2 bases, with 7 bases lying between them. Germline CDR1 and CDR2: SGHTA and FQGTGA. The DNA for the CDR3 is TGTGCCAGCAGCTTAGACCGAGCCTACGAGCAGTACTTC. This encodes CASSLDRAYEQYF.

The CDR3 region is CASPGTWTYEQYF. The DNA of the CDR3 is TGTGCCAGCCCCGGGACTTGGACCTACGAGCAGTACTTC. This sequence joins TRBV7-9 and TRBJ2-5, with D perhaps TRBD2 (6 bases). The J call is uncertain, as TRBJ2-7 better fits the DNA end. Germline lookup yields CDR1 SEHNR and CDR2 FQNEAQ (reference sequence). The CDR3 extends over 13 amino acids.

This chain uses TRBV6-1 with TRBJ2-7, with D possibly being TRBD2 (6 bases). CDR3 length: 15 residues. Trimming cost V 10 bases and J 3 bases, with 22 bases left between them. CDR1 MNHNS and CDR2 SASEGT come from the germline V gene. Here the CDR3 DNA reads TGTGCCACCCACGGGGGATACCCTCTACTCTACGAGCAGTACTTC. It specifies CATHGGYPLLYEQYF.

The V gene is TRBV27, the J gene TRBJ2-5, with a tentative D call TRBD1 (6 bases). The CDR3 has 15 amino acids. Germline V gene data show CDR1 as MNHEY and CDR2 as SMNVEV (reference sequence). V lost 3 bases and J 5 bases, leaving 16 bases between the germline ends. For the CDR3, the DNA is TGTGCCAGCAGTTTGGTAGTAACAGGGTTGGAGACCCAGTACTTC. It encodes CASSLVVTGLETQYF.

As to this clone: At one end, the junction sequence differs from germline, possibly due to a read error. The chain's CDR3 is CASSLGSTAFF. The CDR3 region has the DNA TGTGCCAGCAGTTTAGGGTCAACGGCTTTCTTT. This chain connects TRBV7-8 to TRBJ1-1; D remains ambiguous. The CDR3 runs to 11 residues. Germline V lookup: CDR1 SGHVS, CDR2 FQNEAQ. Supplemented by reference TRBV7-8 and TRBJ1-1, the full variable domain reads GAGVSQSPRYKVAKRGQDVALRCDPISGHVSLFWYQQALGQGPEFLTYFQNEAQLDKSGLPSDRFFAERPEGSVSTLKIQRTQQEDSAVYLCASSLGSTAFFGQGTRLTVV.

This clone has a handful of counts. The chain carries TRBV19 and TRBJ1-2; 8 bases line up with TRBD1. This CDR3 comprises 14 residues. The V segment lost 6 bases and the J segment 6 bases; nucleotides outside the gene matches: 9. From germline, CDR1 is LNHDA and CDR2 SQIVND (reference sequence). As DNA, the CDR3 is TGTGCCAGTAGCCGAGGACAGGGTGGTAATGGCTACACCTTC. This gives the protein CASSRGQGGNGYTF. Using reference TRBV19 and TRBJ1-2 for the parts outside the CDR3, the full variable domain is DGGITQSPKYLFRKEGQNVTLSCEQNLNHDAMYWYRQDPGQGLRLIYYSQIVNDFQKGDIAEGYSVSREKKESFPLTVTSAQKNPTAFYLCASSRGQGGNGYTFGSGTRLTVV.

The V and J genes are TRBV9 and TRBJ2-7, with 14 bases lining up with TRBD2. CDR1 is SGDLS, CDR2 YYNGEE, per germline. This CDR3 contains 15 residues. J gave up 4 bases and V 3 bases, and 3 bases lay outside the gene matches. Here the CDR3 reads CASSGGTSGSYEQYF. In nucleotides, the CDR3 is TGTGCCAGCAGCGGCGGGACTAGCGGGAGTTACGAGCAGTACTTC.

This clone appeared a few times. The V call is TRBV28, the J call TRBJ1-2; D call uncertain. V lost 10 bases and J lost 2, with 11 bases in between. The length of the CDR3 is 12 residues. Germline assignment: CDR1 MDHEN and CDR2 SYDVKM. CDR3 bases: TGTGCCATCTTCAGTGGGAACTATGGCTACACCTTC. This encodes CAIFSGNYGYTF.

The J gene is TRBJ2-1, the V gene TRBV11-3; D call uncertain. CDR3 length: 15 residues. Trimming shortened V by 5 bases and J by 5 bases, and 16 bases separated the two germline ends. Germline V lookup: CDR1 SGHNT, CDR2 YENEEA. The CDR3 reads CASSPRSNPDNEQFF. Written as DNA, the CDR3 is TGTGCCAGCAGCCCCCGAAGTAATCCCGACAATGAGCAGTTCTTC.

V usage is TRBV9 and J usage is TRBJ2-5; TRBD2 aligns across 8 bases. J lost 5 bases, V lost 0 bases, and 9 bases had no gene match. The germline V gene encodes CDR1 SGDLS and CDR2 YYNGEE. The length of the CDR3 is 16 residues. The CDR3 DNA sequence: TGTGCCAGCAGCGTAGAAGCGGGGGCTTTACAGGAGACCCAGTACTTC. This sequence encodes CASSVEAGALQETQYF.

The V gene is TRBV7-9, the J gene TRBJ2-7; tentative D call: TRBD2 (6 bases). Trimming took 5 bases from V and 1 from J, leaving 15 bases between them. The CDR3 extends over 15 amino acids. CDR1 is SEHNR, CDR2 FQNEAQ, per germline (reference sequence). The CDR3: CASSPSGGYSYEQYF. The CDR3 nucleotides are TGTGCCAGCAGCCCATCCGGGGGTTATTCCTACGAGCAGTACTTC. The full variable domain, rest sourced from reference TRBV7-9 and TRBJ2-7, is DTGVSQNPRHKITKRGQNVTFRCDPISEHNRLYWYRQTLGQGPEFLTYFQNEAQLEKSRLLSDRFSAERPKGSFSTLEIQRTEQGDSAMYLCASSPSGGYSYEQYFGPGTRLTVT.

In the case of this clone: Other DNA sequences from this sample encode an identical CDR3 as well. The chain employs TRBV7-2 and TRBJ1-5; D is uncertain. The CDR3 spans 13 residues. V was clipped by 5 bases and J by 0 bases, with 5 bases between them. CDR1 is SGHTA and CDR2 is FQGNSA in the germline V gene. The CDR3 DNA reads TGTGCCAGCAGCCCCCATAGCAATCAGCCCCAGCATTTT. Protein: CASSPHSNQPQHF.

This clone has only one observation. This chain connects TRBV5-1 to TRBJ2-7; 9 nucleotides line up with TRBD1. The CDR3 runs to 20 residues. J lost 2 bases, V lost 0 bases, and 18 bases had no gene match. Germline-derived CDR1 and CDR2 are SGHRS and YFSETQ. The CDR3 nucleotides read TGCGCCAGCAGCTTGGGCGTGACAGGGGGGATCCTGGCACAGCCCTACGAGCAGTACTTC. The encoded protein is CASSLGVTGGILAQPYEQYF.

This clone was observed a handful of times. Written as DNA, the CDR3 is TGTGCCAGCAGTTACTTCGGGGGAGGTTGGGTCGAGCAGTACTTC. Translation: CASSYFGGGWVEQYF. The chain uses TRBV6-6 and TRBJ2-7, with D perhaps TRBD2 (6 bases). CDR1 and CDR2 from the germline V gene are MNHNY and SVGAGI (reference sequence). This CDR3 region has 15 residues. V lost 1 base to trimming and J lost 6 bases, with 16 bases between them.

The chain recombines TRBV28 with TRBJ2-7; 11 bases line up with TRBD2. The length of the CDR3 is 16 residues. The V gene end was trimmed by 6 bases and the J gene end by 5 bases; junction bases not matched to a gene: 12. CDR1 and CDR2 (germline): MDHEN, SYDVKM. The CDR3: CASSLLAGARSDEQYF. CDR3 DNA: TGTGCCAGCAGCTTACTAGCGGGAGCCCGGTCGGACGAGCAGTACTTC.

For this clone: It differs at one base from a far larger clone, so likely a read error. V is TRBV4-1 and J is TRBJ2-7; 12 nucleotides agree with TRBD2. From germline, CDR1 is MGHRA and CDR2 YSYEKL. The CDR3 totals 14 residues. CDR3 nucleotides: TGCGCCAGCGGCCAGGGGACTAGCGGGTACGAGCAGTACTTC. Protein product: CASGQGTSGYEQYF.

A note on this clone: The same CDR3 also results from other DNA sequences found in this sample. The chain couples TRBV29-1 to TRBJ2-5, with 7 bases matching TRBD2. The germline V gene encodes CDR1 SQVTM and CDR2 ANQGSEA. This CDR3 has 12 residues. Trimming cost V 4 bases and J 2 bases; bases outside gene matches: 1. The CDR3: CSVAAGQETQYF. CDR3 nucleotides: TGCAGCGTTGCAGCGGGGCAAGAGACCCAGTACTTC.

This clone was detected only a few times. The chain uses TRBV18 and TRBJ2-7; 7 bases align to TRBD2. The CDR3 contains 16 residues. The V gene end was trimmed by 8 bases and the J gene end by 3 bases; junction bases not matched to a gene: 16. The V gene's germline CDR1 is KGHSH and CDR2 LQKENI. The CDR3 sequence is CASPRVAGVKSYEQYF. CDR3 coding DNA: TGTGCCAGCCCCCGGGTGGCGGGAGTAAAGAGCTACGAGCAGTACTTC.

As to this clone: This sample also contains other DNA sequences that code for the same CDR3. This chain joins TRBV9 and TRBJ2-7; D is tentatively TRBD1 or TRBD2 (5 bases each). The V and J ends lost 0 bases and 5 bases respectively, with 12 bases between them. Germline CDR1 and CDR2: SGDLS and YYNGEE. CDR3 length equals 14 residues. CDR3 sequence: CASSVGGRDHEQYF. The CDR3 DNA reads as TGTGCCAGCAGCGTAGGGGGAAGGGACCACGAGCAGTACTTC.

This clone was found a few times. V gene TRBV14 combines with J gene TRBJ2-1; 9 positions agree with TRBD2. The CDR3 spans 16 residues. V lost 1 base and J lost 0; bases outside the gene matches: 1. Germline lookup yields CDR1 SGHDN and CDR2 FVKESK. CDR3 coding DNA: TGTGCCAGCAGCCAAGCTAGCGGGGCCTCCTACAATGAGCAGTTCTTC. Translated: CASSQASGASYNEQFF.